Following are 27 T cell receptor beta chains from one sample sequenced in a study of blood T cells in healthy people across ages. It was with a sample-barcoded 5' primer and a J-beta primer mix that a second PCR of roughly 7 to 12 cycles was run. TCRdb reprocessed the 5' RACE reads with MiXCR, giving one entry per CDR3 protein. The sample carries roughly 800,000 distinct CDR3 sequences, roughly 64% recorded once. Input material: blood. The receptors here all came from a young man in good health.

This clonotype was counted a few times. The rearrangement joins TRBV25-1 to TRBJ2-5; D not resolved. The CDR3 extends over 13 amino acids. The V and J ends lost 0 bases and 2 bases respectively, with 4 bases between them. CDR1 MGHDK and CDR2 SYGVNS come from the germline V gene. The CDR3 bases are TGTGCCAGCAGTGAATATCCTCAAGAGACCCAGTACTTC. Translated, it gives CASSEYPQETQYF. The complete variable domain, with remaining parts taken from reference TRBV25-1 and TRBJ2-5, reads EADIYQTPRYLVIGTGKKITLECSQTMGHDKMYWYQQDPGMELHLIHYSYGVNSTEKGDLSSESTVSRIRTEHFPLTLESARPSHTSQYLCASSEYPQETQYFGPGTRLLVL.

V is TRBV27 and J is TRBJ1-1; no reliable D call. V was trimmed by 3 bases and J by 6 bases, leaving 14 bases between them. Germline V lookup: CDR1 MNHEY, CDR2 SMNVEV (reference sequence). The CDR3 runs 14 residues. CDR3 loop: CASSFGVPGPEAFF. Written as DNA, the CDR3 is TGTGCCAGCAGTTTCGGGGTTCCGGGTCCTGAAGCTTTCTTT.

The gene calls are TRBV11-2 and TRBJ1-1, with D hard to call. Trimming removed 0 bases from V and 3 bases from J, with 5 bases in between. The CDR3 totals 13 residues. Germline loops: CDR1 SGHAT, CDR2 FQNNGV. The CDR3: CASSLDSDTEAFF. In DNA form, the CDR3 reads TGTGCCAGCAGCTTAGACTCGGACACTGAAGCTTTCTTT.

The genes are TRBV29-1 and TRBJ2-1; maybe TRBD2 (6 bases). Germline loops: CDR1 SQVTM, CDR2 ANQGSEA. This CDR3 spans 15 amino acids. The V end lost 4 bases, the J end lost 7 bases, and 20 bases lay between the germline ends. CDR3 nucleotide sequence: TGCAGCGTTGGAACCGGGACTGGCACTTGGAATGAGCAGTTCTTC. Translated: CSVGTGTGTWNEQFF.

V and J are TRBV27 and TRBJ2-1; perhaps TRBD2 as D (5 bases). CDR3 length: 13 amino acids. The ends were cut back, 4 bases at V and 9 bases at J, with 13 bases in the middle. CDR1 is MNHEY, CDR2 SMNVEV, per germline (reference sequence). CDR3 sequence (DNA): TGTGCCAGCAGTTCGTTCGGACTCTCTGAGCAGTTCTTC. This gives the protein CASSSFGLSEQFF.

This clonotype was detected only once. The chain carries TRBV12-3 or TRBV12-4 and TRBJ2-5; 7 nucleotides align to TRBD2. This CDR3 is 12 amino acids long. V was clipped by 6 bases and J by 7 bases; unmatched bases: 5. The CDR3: CASRRREGTQYF. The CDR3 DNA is TGTGCCAGCAGACGCAGGGAGGGGACCCAGTACTTC.

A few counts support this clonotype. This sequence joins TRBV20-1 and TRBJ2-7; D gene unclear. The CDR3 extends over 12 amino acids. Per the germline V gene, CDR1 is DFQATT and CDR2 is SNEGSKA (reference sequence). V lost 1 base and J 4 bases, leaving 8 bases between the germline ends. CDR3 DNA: TGCAGTGCTAGAGTCCCTAGTTACGAGCAGTACTTC. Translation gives CSARVPSYEQYF.

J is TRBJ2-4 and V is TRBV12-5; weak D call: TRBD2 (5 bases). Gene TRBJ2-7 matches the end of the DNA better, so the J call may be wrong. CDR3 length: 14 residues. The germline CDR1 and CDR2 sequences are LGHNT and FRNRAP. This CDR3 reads CASGISGVAYEQYF. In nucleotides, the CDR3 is TGTGCTAGTGGTATCTCCGGGGTCGCCTACGAGCAGTACTTC.

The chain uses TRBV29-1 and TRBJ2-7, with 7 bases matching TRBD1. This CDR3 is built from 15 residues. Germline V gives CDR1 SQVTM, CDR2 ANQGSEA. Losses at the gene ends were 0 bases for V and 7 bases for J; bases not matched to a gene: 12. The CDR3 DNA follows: TGCAGCGTTGAAGATCAACAGGGGAAGATTAGTGAGCAGTACTTC. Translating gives CSVEDQQGKISEQYF.

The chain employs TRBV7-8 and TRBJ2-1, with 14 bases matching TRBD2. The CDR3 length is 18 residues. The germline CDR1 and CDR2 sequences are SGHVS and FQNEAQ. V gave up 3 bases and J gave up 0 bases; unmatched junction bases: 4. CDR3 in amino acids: CASSLTSGRASSYNEQFF. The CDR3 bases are TGTGCCAGCAGCTTGACTAGCGGGAGGGCGTCCTCCTACAATGAGCAGTTCTTC.

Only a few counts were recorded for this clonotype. The CDR3 DNA reads TGTGCCAGCAGCTTACAACAGGGAGGTGGTTCACCCCTCCACTTT. This encodes CASSLQQGGGSPLHF. The rearrangement links TRBV7-2 to TRBJ1-6, with a weak D call TRBD1 (6 bases). Germline-derived CDR1 and CDR2 are SGHTA and FQGNSA. This CDR3 region has 15 residues. V was trimmed by 2 bases and J by 9 bases, leaving 14 bases between them.

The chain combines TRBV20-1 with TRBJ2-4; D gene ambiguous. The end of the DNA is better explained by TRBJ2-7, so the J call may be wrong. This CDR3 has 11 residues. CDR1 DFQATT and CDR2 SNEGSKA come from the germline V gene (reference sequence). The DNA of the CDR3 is TGCAGTGCCTCTAGGGACTACGAGCAGTACTTC. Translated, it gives CSASRDYEQYF.

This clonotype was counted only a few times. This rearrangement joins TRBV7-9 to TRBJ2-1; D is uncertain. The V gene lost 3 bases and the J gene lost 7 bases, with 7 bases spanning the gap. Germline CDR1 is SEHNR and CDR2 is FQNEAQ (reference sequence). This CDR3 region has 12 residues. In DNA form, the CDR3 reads TGTGCCAGCAGCTTCGGGTTGAATGAGCAGTTCTTC. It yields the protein CASSFGLNEQFF.

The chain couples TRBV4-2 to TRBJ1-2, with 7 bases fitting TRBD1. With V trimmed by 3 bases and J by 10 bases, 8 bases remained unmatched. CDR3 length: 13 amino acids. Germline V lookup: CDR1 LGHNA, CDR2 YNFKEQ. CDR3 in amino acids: CASSQSTGRDYTF. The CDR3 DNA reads TGTGCCAGCAGCCAGTCGACAGGGCGAGACTACACCTTC.

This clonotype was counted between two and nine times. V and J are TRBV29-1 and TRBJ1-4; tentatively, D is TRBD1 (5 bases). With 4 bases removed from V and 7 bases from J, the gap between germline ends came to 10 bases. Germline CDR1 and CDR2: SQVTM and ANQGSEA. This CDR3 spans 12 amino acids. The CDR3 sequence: CSVGTGSEKLFF. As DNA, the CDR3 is TGCAGCGTTGGAACAGGTTCTGAAAAACTGTTTTTT.

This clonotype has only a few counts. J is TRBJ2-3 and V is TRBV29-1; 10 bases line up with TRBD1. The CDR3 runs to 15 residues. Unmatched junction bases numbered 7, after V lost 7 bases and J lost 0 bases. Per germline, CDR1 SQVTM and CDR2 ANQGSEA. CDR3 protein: CSGGTGAPSTDTQYF. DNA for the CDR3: TGCAGCGGGGGGACAGGGGCCCCTAGCACAGATACGCAGTATTTT.

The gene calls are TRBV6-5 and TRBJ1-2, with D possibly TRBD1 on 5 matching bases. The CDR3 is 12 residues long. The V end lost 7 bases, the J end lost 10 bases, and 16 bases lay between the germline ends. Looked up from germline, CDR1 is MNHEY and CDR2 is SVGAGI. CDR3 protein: CASTGGDRDYTF. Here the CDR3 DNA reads TGTGCCAGCACCGGAGGGGATCGGGACTACACCTTC.

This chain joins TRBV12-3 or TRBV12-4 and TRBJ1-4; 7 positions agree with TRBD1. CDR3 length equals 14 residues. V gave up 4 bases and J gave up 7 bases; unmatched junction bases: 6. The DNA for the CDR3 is TGTGCCAGCAGTTCCACAGGGGATATTGAAAAACTGTTTTTT. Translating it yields CASSSTGDIEKLFF.

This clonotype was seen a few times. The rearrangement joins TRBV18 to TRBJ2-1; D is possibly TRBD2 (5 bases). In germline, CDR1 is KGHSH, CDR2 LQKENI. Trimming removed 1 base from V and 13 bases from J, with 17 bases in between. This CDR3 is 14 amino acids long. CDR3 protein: CASSPRSGRAYQFF. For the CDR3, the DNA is TGTGCCAGCTCACCACGATCCGGGCGGGCATATCAGTTCTTC.

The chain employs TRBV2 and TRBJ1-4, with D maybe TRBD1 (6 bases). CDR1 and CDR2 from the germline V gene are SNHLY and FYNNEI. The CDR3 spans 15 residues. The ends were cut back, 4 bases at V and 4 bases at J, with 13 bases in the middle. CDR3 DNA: TGTGCCAGCAGTGTAGCGGGACAAAATAATGAAAAACTGTTTTTT. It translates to CASSVAGQNNEKLFF.

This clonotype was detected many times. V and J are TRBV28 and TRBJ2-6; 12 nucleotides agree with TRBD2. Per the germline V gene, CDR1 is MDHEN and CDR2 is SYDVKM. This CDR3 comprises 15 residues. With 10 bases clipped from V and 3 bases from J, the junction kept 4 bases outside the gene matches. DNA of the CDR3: TGTGCCACCCTAGCGGGGGGGCGTGGGGCCAACGTCCTGACTTTC. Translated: CATLAGGRGANVLTF.

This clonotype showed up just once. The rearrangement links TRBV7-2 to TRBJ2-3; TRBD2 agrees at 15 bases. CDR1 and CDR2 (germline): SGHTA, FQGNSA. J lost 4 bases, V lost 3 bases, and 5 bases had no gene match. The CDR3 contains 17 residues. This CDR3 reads CASSLVGLAGGSDTQYF. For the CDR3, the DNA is TGTGCCAGCAGCTTGGTCGGACTAGCGGGGGGGTCAGATACGCAGTATTTT.

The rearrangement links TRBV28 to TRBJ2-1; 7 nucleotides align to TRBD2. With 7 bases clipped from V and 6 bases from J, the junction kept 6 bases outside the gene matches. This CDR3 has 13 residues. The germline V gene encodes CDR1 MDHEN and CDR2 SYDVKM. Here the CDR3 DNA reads TGTGCCAGCAACCACGGGACTACCAATGAGCAGTTCTTC. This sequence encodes CASNHGTTNEQFF.

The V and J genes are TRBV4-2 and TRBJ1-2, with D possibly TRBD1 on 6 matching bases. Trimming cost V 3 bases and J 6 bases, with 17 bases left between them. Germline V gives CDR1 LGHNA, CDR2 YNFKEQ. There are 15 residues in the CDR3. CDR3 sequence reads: CASSHSGGGADGYTF. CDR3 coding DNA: TGTGCCAGCAGCCATTCTGGGGGGGGCGCCGATGGCTACACCTTC.

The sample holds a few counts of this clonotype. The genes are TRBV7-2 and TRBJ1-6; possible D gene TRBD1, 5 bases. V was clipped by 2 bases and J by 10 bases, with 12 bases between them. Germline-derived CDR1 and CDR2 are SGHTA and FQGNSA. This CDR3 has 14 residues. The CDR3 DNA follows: TGTGCCAGCAGCTTAACCCGGGGGGACTCACCCCTCCACTTT. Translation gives CASSLTRGDSPLHF.

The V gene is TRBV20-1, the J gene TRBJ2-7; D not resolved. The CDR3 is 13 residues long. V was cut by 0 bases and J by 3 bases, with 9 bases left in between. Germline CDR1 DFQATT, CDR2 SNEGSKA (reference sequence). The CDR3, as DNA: TGCAGTGCTAGAGATAAACACGGCTACGAGCAGTACTTC. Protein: CSARDKHGYEQYF.

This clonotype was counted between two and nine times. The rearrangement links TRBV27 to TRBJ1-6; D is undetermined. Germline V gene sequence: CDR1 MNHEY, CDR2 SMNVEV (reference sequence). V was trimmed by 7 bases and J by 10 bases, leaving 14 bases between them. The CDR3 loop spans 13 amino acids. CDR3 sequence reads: CASTPTYGSPLHF. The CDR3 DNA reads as TGTGCCAGCACACCGACGTACGGCTCACCCCTCCACTTT.